This TCR beta chain comes out of a study of cytomegalovirus exposure and HLA in healthy donors. The PCR ran on 60 Vbeta and 13 Jbeta primers. Repertoires were generated with immunoSEQ multiplex PCR, while TCRdb's copy carries only in-frame clones and drops some. The sample has around 280,000 clones, 80% to 90% seen once. Study-wide findings and caveats: Upon later analysis, HLA-associated TCR beta chains proved more clonally expanded than other, equally common chains. Among TCR beta chains, those listed as cytomegalovirus-associated numbered about 160.

This clone was found once. Its cognate antigen is unknown. This CDR3 contains 15 residues. Trimming cost V 1 base and J 1 base, with 7 bases left between them. Germline V gene data show CDR1 as MGHRA and CDR2 as YSYEKL. The sequenced sample consisted of PBMCs. The clonotype comes from a woman aged 18-29 years in good health and CMV-seronegative. This rearrangement joins TRBV4-1 to TRBJ2-2; D is unclear. This CDR3 is CASSQAQQNTGELFF. Here the CDR3 DNA reads TGCGCCAGCAGCCAAGCACAGCAGAACACCGGGGAGCTGTTTTTT.